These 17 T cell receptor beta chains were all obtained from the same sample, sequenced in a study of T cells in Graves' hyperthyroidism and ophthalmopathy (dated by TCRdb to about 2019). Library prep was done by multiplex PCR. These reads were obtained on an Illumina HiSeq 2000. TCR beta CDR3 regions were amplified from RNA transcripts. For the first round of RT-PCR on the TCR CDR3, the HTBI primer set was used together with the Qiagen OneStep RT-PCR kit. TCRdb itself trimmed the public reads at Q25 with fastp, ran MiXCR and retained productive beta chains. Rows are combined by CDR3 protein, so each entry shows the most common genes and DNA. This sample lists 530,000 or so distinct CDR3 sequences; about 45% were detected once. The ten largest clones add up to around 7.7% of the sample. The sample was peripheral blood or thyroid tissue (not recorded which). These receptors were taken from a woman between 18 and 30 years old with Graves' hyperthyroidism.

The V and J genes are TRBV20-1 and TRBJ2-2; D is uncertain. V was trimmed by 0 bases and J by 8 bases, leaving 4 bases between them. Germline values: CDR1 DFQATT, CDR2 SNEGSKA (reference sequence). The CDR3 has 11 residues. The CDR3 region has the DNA TGCAGTGCTAGAGAGGGGGGGGAGCTGTTTTTT. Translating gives CSAREGGELFF.

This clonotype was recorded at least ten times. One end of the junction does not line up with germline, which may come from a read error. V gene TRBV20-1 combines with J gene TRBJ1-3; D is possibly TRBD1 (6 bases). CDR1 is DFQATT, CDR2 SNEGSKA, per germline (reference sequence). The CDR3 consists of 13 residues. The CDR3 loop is CSARWGAGSTIYF. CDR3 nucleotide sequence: TGCAGTGCTAGATGGGGGGCTGGAAGCACCATATATTTT.

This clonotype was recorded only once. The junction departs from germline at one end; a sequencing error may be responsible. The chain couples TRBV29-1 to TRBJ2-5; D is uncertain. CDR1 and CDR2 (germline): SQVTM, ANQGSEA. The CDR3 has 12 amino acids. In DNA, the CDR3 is TGCAGCGTTGATTGGGCTTCGAAGTCCCAGCACTTC. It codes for CSVDWASKSQHF.

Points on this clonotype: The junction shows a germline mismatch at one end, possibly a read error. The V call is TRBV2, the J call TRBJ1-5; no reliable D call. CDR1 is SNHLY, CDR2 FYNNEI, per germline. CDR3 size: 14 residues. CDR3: CASREVLRNQPQHF. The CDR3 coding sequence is TGTGCCAGCAGAGAAGTACTGCGCAATCAGCCCCAGCATTTT.

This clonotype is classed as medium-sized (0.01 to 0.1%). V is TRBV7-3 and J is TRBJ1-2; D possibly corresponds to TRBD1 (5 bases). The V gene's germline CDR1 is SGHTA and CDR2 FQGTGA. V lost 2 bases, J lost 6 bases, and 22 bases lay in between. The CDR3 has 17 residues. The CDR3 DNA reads TGTGCCAGCAGCTTAGCGGGGGGTACAGGTGTCCCGAATGGCTACACCTTC. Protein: CASSLAGGTGVPNGYTF.

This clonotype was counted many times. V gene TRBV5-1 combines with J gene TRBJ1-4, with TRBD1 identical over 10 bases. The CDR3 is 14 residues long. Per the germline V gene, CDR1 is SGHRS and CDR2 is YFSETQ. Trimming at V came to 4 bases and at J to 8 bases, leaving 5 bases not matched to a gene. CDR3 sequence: CASSPGTGEEKLFF. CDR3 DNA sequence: TGCGCCAGCAGCCCCGGGACAGGGGAAGAAAAACTGTTTTTT.

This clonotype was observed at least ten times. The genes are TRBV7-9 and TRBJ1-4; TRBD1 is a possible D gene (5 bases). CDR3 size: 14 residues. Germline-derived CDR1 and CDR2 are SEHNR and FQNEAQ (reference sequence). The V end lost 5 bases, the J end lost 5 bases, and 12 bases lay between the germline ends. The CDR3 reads CASSRDSSNEKLFF. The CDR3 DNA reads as TGTGCCAGCAGCCGTGACAGCTCAAATGAAAAACTGTTTTTT.

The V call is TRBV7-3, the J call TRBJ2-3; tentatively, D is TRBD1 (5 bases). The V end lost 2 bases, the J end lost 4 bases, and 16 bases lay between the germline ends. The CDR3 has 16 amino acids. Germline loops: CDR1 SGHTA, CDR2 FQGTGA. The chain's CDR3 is CASSLDSGWLADTQYF. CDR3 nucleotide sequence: TGTGCCAGCAGCTTAGATTCAGGGTGGCTCGCAGATACGCAGTATTTT.

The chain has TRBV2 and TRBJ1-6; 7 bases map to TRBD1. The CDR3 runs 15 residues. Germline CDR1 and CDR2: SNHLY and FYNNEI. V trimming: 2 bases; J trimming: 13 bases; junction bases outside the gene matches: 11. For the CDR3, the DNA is TGTGCCAGCAGTGAAATCGGGACAGAGGATCAGCCCCTCCACTTT. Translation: CASSEIGTEDQPLHF. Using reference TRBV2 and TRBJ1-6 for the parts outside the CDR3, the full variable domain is EPEVTQTPSHQVTQMGQEVILRCVPISNHLYFYWYRQILGQKVEFLVSFYNNEISEKSEIFDDQFSVERPDGSNFTLKIRSTKLEDSAMYFCASSEIGTEDQPLHFGNGTRLTVT.

CDR3: CAISEAPSAGNTIYF. For the CDR3, the DNA is TGTGCCATCAGTGAGGCACCGTCGGCAGGAAACACCATATATTTT. The chain couples TRBV10-3 to TRBJ1-3; no definite D call. The CDR3 is made up of 15 amino acids. V was cut by 2 bases and J by 4 bases, with 12 bases left in between. CDR1 ENHRY and CDR2 SYGVKD come from the germline V gene.

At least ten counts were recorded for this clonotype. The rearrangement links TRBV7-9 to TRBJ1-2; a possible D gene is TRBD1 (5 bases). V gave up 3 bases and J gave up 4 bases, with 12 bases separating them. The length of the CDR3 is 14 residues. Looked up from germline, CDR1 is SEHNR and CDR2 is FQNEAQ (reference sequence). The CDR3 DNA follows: TGTGCCAGCAGCTTCGGAGGGGCCGGCTATGGCTACACCTTC. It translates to CASSFGGAGYGYTF. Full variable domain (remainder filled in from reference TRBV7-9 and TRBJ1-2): DTGVSQNPRHKITKRGQNVTFRCDPISEHNRLYWYRQTLGQGPEFLTYFQNEAQLEKSRLLSDRFSAERPKGSFSTLEIQRTEQGDSAMYLCASSFGGAGYGYTFGSGTRLTVV.

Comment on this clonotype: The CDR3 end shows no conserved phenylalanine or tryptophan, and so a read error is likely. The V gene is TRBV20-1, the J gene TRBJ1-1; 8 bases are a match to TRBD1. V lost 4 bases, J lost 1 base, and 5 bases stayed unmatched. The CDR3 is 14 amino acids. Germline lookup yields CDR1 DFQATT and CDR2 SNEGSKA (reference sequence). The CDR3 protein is CSATPGQENTEAFS. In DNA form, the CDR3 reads TGCAGTGCTACACCGGGACAGGAGAACACTGAAGCTTTCTCT.

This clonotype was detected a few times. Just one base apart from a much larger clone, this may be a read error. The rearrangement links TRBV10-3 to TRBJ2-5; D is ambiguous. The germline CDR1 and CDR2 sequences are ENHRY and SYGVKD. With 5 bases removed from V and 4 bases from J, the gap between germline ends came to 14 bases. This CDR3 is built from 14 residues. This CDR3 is CAISYGRVAETQYF. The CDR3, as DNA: TGTGCCATCAGTTACGGCCGGGTGGCAGAGACCCAGTACTTC.

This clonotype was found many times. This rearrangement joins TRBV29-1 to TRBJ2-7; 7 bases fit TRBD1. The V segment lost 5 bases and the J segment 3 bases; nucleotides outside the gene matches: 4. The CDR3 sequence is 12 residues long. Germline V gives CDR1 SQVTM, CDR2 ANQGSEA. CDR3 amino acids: CSVPGQLYEQYF. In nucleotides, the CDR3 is TGCAGCGTTCCGGGACAGCTCTACGAGCAGTACTTC.

The DNA for the CDR3 is TGCAGCGCCCAACGCGGGACTGTCGAGCAGTACTTC. As protein: CSAQRGTVEQYF. The rearrangement links TRBV29-1 to TRBJ2-7, with D tentatively TRBD2 (6 bases). V was pared by 7 bases and J by 6 bases, with 16 bases between. Germline V gene lookup returns CDR1 SQVTM and CDR2 ANQGSEA. This CDR3 contains 12 residues.

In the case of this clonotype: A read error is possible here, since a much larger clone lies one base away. As DNA, the CDR3 is TGCGCCAGCAGCTTCCCAGGGTTCATGGGCTACGAGCAGCACTTC. This codes for CASSFPGFMGYEQHF. This sequence joins TRBV5-1 and TRBJ2-7, with a tentative D call TRBD1 (5 bases). Germline V gene lookup returns CDR1 SGHRS and CDR2 YFSETQ. The CDR3 sequence is 15 residues long.

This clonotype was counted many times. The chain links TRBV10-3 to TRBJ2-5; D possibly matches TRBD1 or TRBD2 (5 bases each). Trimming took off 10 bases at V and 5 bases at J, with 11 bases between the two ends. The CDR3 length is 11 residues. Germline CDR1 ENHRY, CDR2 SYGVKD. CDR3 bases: TGTGCCACACACGAGGGGGAGACCCAGTACTTC. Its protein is CATHEGETQYF.